These T cell receptor beta chains were read from a single sample in a study of cytomegalovirus exposure and HLA in healthy donors. Clones were read by immunoSEQ multiplex PCR, and TCRdb kept only the in-frame ones, dropping some. This sample has 210,000 or so clones, with roughly four fifths found just once. Sequenced material: PBMCs. These receptor sequences come from a woman aged 50 to 60 in good health and CMV-seropositive. The CDR3 runs from the conserved cysteine through the conserved F or W.

>18|TRBV21-1|TRBJ2-3
CASSGVGADPPNPDTQYF
>15|TRBV9|TRBJ2-3
CASSVEARLSDTQYF
>14|TRBV15|TRBJ2-7
CATSRDRGGHEQYF
>11|TRBV6-1|TRBJ1-1
CASYSGVDAFF
>19|TRBV7-8|TRBJ1-6
CASSLAKIGRGPYNSPLHF
>13|TRBV19|TRBJ1-5
CASSRTSNQPQHF
>15|TRBV5-1|TRBJ1-1
CASRGTGGLNTEAFF
>17|TRBV6-1|TRBJ1-3
CASSGPASPSSGNTIYF
>14|TRBV5-8|TRBJ1-6
CASSLVSYNSPLHF
>17|TRBV19|TRBJ2-6
CASSTGTGGSGANVLTF
>15|TRBV2|TRBJ1-1
CASSEGYRVRLEAFF
>18|TRBV9|TRBJ2-2
CASSVVGRQKANTGELFF
>16|TRBV9|TRBJ2-3
CASSVNSGSSTDTQYF
>15|TRBV19|TRBJ1-3
CASSDRLGPGNTIYF
>14|TRBV6-1|TRBJ2-7
CASSAGTISHEQYF
>14|TRBV2|TRBJ1-2
CASSEARLAYGYTF
>16|TRBV5-6|TRBJ1-6
CASSLVGGLYNSPLHF
>17|TRBV7-2|TRBJ1-2
CASSPQRGLQGPYGYTF
>18|TRBV18|TRBJ1-5
CASSRQNIMTGNNQPQHF
>13|TRBV19|TRBJ2-1
CASKRGWYNEQFF
>15|TRBV7-9|TRBJ1-2
CASSPEAIGRGGYTF
>17|TRBV7-9|TRBJ1-1
CASSLKGPTGRNTEAFF
>16|TRBV6-5|TRBJ1-1
CASSYGQGAGGTEAFF
>14|TRBV4-1|TRBJ1-1
CASSQVGGRTEAFF
>16|TRBV6-5|TRBJ1-2
CASSLNPGILNYGYTF
>12|TRBV5-4|TRBJ1-1
CASSLKGSEAFF
>15|TRBV5-1|TRBJ2-7
CASSHAGQGSYEQYF
>13|TRBV10-2|TRBJ2-1
CASSETGYNEQFF
>17|TRBV19|TRBJ1-3
CASSIKTGTVSGNTIYF
>14|TRBV10-3|TRBJ1-1
CAISRTGADGEAFF
>14|TRBV5-1|TRBJ2-2
CASSLDGNTGELFF
>16|TRBV27|TRBJ2-2
CASSLLGTGIAGELFF
>15|TRBV27|TRBJ2-5
CASSSDRGRRKTQYF
>15|TRBV2|TRBJ2-1
CASSAGQGNYNEQFF
>15|TRBV7-2|TRBJ2-1
CASSLDRGNYNEQFF
>16|TRBV15|TRBJ2-3
CATSPRVFVATDTQYF
>16|TRBV9|TRBJ2-5
CASSNRFDRALETQYF
>14|TRBV30|TRBJ1-5
CAWSRPGSNQPQHF
>15|TRBV18|TRBJ1-1
CASSPRDLRGTEAFF
>16|TRBV27|TRBJ2-1
CASSTLAGGLYNEQFF
>17|TRBV7-3|TRBJ2-3
CASSLMSGRGLTDTQYF
>14|TRBV19|TRBJ1-2
CASSHRGANYGYTF
>15|TRBV5-1|TRBJ1-1
CASSFTGTGNTEAFF
>13|TRBV7-2|TRBJ1-4
CASRRGFNEKLFF
>13|TRBV29-1|TRBJ2-5
CSVSDRGYREQYF
>13|TRBV19|TRBJ1-5
CASREGAGQPQHF
>15|TRBV10-3|TRBJ1-6
CAISEGQGGNSPLHF
>12|TRBV5-5|TRBJ2-3
CASTYRGDTQYF
>15|TRBV5-1|TRBJ1-1
CASSLTGGPGTEAFF
>15|TRBV28|TRBJ1-1
CASSLYAGTNTEAFF
>16|TRBV9|TRBJ2-3
CASSFASSGGTDTQYF
>16|TRBV5-6|TRBJ1-6
CASSLLGGQGNSPLHF
>16|TRBV27|TRBJ1-5
CASRSTGVRSNQPQHF
>16|TRBV2|TRBJ1-6
CASSFGGSSYNSPLHF
>15|TRBV9|TRBJ2-2
CASSPTGGLTGELFF
>15|TRBV6-6|TRBJ1-2
CASSPTQGIGYGYTF
>15|TRBV18|TRBJ1-2
CASSPTDKANYGYTF
>12|TRBV28|TRBJ1-1
CAAVRGNTEAFF
>18|TRBV5-4|TRBJ2-6
CASRPGTGDSSGANVLTF